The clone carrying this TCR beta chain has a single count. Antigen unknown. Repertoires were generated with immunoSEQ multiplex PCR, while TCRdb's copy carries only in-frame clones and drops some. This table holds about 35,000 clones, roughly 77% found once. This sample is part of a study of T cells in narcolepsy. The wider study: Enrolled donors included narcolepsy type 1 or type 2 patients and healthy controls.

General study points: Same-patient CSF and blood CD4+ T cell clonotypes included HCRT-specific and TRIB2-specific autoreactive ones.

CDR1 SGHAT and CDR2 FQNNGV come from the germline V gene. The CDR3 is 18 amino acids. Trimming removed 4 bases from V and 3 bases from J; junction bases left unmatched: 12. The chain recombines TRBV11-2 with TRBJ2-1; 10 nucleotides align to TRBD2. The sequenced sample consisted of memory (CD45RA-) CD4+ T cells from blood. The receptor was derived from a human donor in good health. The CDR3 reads CASSSGRLLAGFYNEQFF. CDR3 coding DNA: TGTGCCAGCAGCTCAGGACGATTACTAGCGGGGTTCTACAATGAGCAGTTCTTC.